This T cell receptor (beta chain) comes out of a study of neoadjuvant anti-PD-1 for oral cavity cancer. Study as a whole: Most patients had three to four biweekly doses of 3 mg/kg nivolumab before resection.

V was shortened by 2 bases and J by 4 bases, with 5 bases between the two germline ends. The CDR3 loop spans 12 amino acids. CDR1 is KGHSH, CDR2 LQKENI, per germline. Blood libraries mostly used 400 to 500 ng genomic DNA, six replicates each. Generated by immunoSEQ multiplex PCR, the TCRdb table keeps only in-frame clones and is missing some. The repertoire has about 15,000 clones, roughly 65% of them found once; the top ten carry 2% to 2.5%. No culture or expansion preceded analysis of these blood cells. This clonotype was sampled from a person aged 40 to 85 with oral cavity squamous cell carcinoma. Sequenced material: PBMCs, taken before nivolumab (anti-PD-1) treatment. This rearrangement joins TRBV18 to TRBJ1-1; no clear D. The CDR3 region has the DNA TGTGCCAGCTCACCAGTTCTCACTGAAGCTTTCTTT. This encodes CASSPVLTEAFF.